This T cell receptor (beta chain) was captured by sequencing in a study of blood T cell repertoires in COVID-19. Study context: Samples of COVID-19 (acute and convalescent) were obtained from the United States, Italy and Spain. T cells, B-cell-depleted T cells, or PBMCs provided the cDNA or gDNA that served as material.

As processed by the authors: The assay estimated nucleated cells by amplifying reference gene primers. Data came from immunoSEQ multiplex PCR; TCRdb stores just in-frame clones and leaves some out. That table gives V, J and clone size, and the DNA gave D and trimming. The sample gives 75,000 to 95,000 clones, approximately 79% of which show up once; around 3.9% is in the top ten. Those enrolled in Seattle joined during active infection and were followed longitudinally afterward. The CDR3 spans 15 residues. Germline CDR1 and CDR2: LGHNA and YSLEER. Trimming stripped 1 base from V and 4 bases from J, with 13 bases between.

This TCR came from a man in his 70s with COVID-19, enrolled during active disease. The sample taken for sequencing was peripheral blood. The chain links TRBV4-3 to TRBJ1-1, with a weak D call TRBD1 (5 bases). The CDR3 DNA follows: TGCGCCAGCAGCCAAGGCCTACAGGTGGGCACTGAAGCTTTCTTT. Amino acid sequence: CASSQGLQVGTEAFF.